This T cell receptor (beta chain) was sequenced for a study of T-cell reconstitution after alpha-beta-depleted transplantation in children. After removal of 8 bases from V and 4 bases from J, the junction contained 6 bases not matched to a gene. There are 14 residues in the CDR3. The germline gives CDR1 MNHEY, CDR2 SVGAGI. Regarding the study as a whole: The study reportedly traced alpha-beta T cells about two months after transplant to several hundred expanded graft clones.

This clonotype was observed many times. Its antigen is not known. Unique molecular identifiers were incorporated during preparation of the TCRbeta library. TCRdb called the PCR reads again in MiXCR, with one record for every CDR3 protein. The sample records about 300,000 distinct CDR3 sequences, over 9% being singletons. Specimen: PBMCs, collected before TCRalphabeta/CD19-depleted stem cell transplant. The TCR was taken from a boy younger than two with acute myeloid leukemia, due to receive a stem cell transplant. V usage is TRBV6-5 and J usage is TRBJ2-1, with TRBD2 identical over 9 bases. CDR3 loop: CASLRGGGYNEQFF. The CDR3 nucleotides read TGTGCCAGCCTCCGCGGGGGGGGTTACAATGAGCAGTTCTTC.